This T cell receptor beta chain was captured by sequencing in a study of blood T cell repertoires in COVID-19. Study as a whole: The United States, Italy and Spain supplied acute and convalescent COVID-19 samples. Nucleic acid was either cDNA or gDNA, and it came from T cells, B-cell-depleted T cells, or PBMCs.

Germline CDR1 and CDR2: SGHAT and FQNNGV. The CDR3 is 15 residues long. Trimming stripped 5 bases from V and 0 bases from J, with 13 bases between. Original analysis: Estimation of nucleated cell counts was performed using reference gene primer amplification. The repertoire was sequenced with immunoSEQ multiplex PCR; TCRdb's copy has only in-frame clones and lacks some. V and J calls and clone size come straight from that table; D and trimming were deduced from the DNA. The sample has about 250,000 clones; 80% to 85% are singletons. The chain is built from TRBV11-2 and TRBJ1-1, with D maybe TRBD1 (5 bases). Source material: peripheral blood. The origin of this receptor is a man aged 45-60 years with active or convalescent COVID-19. In nucleotides, the CDR3 is TGTGCCAGCAGCGCCAGCCGGGGGGTGAACACTGAAGCTTTCTTT. Amino acids: CASSASRGVNTEAFF.